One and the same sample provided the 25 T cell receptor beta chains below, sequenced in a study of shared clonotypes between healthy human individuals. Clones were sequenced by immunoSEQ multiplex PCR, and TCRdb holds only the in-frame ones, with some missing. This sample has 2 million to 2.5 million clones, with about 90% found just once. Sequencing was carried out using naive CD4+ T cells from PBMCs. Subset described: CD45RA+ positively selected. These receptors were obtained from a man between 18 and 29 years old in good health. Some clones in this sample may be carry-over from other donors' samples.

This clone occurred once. CDR3 coding DNA: TGTGCCAGCAGATCTCTCAGGGGGCCCGGGTATGGCTACACCTTC. It translates to CASRSLRGPGYGYTF. The rearrangement uses TRBV28 and TRBJ1-2, with TRBD1 identical over 8 bases. Trimming removed 6 bases from V and 5 bases from J; junction bases left unmatched: 11. CDR3 length: 15 residues. Germline CDR1 reads MDHEN; CDR2 reads SYDVKM.

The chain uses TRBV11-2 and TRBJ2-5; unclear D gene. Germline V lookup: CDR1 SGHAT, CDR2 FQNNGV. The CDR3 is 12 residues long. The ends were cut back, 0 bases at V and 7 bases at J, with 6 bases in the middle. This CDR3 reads CASSLDLPTQYF. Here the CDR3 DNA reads TGTGCCAGCAGCTTAGATCTGCCGACCCAGTACTTC.

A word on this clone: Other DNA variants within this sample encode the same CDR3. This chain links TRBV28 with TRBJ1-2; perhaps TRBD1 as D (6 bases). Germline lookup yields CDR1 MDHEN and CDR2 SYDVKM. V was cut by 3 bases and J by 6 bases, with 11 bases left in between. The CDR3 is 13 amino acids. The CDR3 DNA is TGTGCCAGCAGTTTGTTAGGGGGTAATGGCTACACCTTC. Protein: CASSLLGGNGYTF.

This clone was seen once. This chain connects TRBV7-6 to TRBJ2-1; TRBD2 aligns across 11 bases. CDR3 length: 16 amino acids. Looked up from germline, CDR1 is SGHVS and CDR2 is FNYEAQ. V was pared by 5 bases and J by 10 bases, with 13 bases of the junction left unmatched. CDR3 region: CASSPATSGVRGEQFF. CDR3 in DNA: TGTGCCAGCAGCCCCGCGACTAGCGGGGTCCGGGGAGAGCAGTTCTTC.

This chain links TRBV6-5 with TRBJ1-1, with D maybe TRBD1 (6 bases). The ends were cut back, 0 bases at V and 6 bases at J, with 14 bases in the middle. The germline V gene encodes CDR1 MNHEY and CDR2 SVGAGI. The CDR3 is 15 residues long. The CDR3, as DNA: TGTGCCAGCAGTTACTCCGTACAGGGTGGGGCTGAAGCTTTCTTT. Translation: CASSYSVQGGAEAFF.

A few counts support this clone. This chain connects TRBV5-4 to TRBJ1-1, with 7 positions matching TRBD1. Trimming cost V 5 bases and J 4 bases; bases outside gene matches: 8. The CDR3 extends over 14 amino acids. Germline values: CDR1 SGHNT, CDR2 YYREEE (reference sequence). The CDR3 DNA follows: TGTGCCAGCAGTTCCGACAGGGCGGGCACTGAAGCTTTCTTT. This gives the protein CASSSDRAGTEAFF.

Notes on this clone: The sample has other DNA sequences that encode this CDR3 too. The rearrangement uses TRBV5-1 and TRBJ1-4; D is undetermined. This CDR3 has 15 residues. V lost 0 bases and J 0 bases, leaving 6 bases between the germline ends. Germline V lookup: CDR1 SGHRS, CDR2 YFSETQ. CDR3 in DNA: TGCGCCAGCAGCTTGGAGCGCGCAACTAATGAAAAACTGTTTTTT. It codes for CASSLERATNEKLFF.

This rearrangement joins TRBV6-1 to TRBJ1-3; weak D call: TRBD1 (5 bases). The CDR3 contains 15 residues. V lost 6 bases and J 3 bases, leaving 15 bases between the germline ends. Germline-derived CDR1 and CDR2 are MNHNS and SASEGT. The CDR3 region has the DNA TGTGCCAGCAGCCTTTGGGGGGAGGGTGGAAACACCATATATTTT. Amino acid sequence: CASSLWGEGGNTIYF.

CDR3 loop: CASSLNGGRSGNEQFF. The CDR3 DNA is TGTGCCAGCAGCTTAAATGGCGGGAGATCTGGCAATGAGCAGTTCTTC. V and J are TRBV11-3 and TRBJ2-1, with 7 nucleotides matching TRBD2. The germline gives CDR1 SGHNT, CDR2 YENEEA. The CDR3 is 16 residues long. Unmatched junction bases numbered 10, after V lost 2 bases and J lost 6 bases.

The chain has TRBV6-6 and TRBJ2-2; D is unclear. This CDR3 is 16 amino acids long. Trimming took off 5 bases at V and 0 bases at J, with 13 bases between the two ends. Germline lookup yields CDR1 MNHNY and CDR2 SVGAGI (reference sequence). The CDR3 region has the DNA TGTGCCAGCAGTATGAGCTTGGGCGCGAACACCGGGGAGCTGTTTTTT. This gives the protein CASSMSLGANTGELFF.

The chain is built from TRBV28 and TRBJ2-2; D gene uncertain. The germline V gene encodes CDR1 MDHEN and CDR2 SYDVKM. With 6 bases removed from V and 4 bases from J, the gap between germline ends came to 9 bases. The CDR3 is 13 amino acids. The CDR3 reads CASSPGPTGELFF. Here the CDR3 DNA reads TGTGCCAGCAGCCCCGGACCCACCGGGGAGCTGTTTTTT. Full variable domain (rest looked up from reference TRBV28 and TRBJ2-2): DVKVTQSSRYLVKRTGEKVFLECVQDMDHENMFWYRQDPGLGLRLIYFSYDVKMKEKGDIPEGYSVSREKKERFSLILESASTNQTSMYLCASSPGPTGELFFGEGSRLTVL.

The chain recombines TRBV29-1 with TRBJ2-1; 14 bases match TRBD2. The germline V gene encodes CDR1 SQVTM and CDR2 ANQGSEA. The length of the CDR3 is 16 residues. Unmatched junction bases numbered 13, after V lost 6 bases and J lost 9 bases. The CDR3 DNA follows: TGCAGCGTCACCAGAAACGCCGGGACTAGCGGGAGTGAGCAGTTCTTC. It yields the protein CSVTRNAGTSGSEQFF.

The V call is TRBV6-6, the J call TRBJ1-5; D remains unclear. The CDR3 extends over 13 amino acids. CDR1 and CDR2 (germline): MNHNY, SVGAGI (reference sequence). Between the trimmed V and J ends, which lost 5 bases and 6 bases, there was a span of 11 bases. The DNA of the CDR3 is TGTGCCAGCAGTAAGGGTGCGGCTCAGCCCCAGCATTTT. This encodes CASSKGAAQPQHF.

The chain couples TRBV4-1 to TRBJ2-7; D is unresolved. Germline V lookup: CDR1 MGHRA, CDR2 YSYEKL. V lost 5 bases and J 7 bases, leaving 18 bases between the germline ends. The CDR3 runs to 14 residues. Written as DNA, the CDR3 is TGCGCCAGCAGCTCCTGGGGTGGGTCGCAGGAGCAGTACTTC. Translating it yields CASSSWGGSQEQYF.

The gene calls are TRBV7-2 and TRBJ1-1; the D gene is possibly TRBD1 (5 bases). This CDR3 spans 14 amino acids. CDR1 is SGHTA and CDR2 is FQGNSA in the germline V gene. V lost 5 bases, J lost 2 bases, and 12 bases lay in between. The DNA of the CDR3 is TGTGCCAGCAGCCCGCGCCGGGACAACACTGAAGCTTTCTTT. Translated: CASSPRRDNTEAFF. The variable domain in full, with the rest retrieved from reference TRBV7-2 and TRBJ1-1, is GAGVSQSPSNKVTEKGKDVELRCDPISGHTALYWYRQSLGQGLEFLIYFQGNSAPDKSGLPSDRFSAERTGGSVSTLTIQRTQQEDSAVYLCASSPRRDNTEAFFGQGTRLTVV.

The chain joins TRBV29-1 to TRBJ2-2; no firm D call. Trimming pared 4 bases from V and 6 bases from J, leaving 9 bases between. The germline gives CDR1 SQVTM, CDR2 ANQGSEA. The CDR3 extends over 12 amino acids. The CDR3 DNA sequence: TGCAGCGTTGTAGGCTGGGCCGGGGAGCTGTTTTTT. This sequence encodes CSVVGWAGELFF.

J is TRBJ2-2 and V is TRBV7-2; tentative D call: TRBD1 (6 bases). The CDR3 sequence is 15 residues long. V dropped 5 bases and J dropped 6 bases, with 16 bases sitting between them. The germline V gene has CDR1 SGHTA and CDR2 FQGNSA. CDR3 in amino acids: CASSANRELAGELFF. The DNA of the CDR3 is TGTGCCAGCAGCGCGAACAGGGAGTTGGCCGGGGAGCTGTTTTTT.

The CDR3 loop is CASRRDSPSGYTF. CDR3 sequence (DNA): TGTGCCAGCAGAAGGGACAGCCCTTCTGGCTACACCTTC. This chain joins TRBV28 and TRBJ1-2; 7 positions agree with TRBD1. The CDR3 has 13 residues. V gave up 6 bases and J gave up 7 bases; unmatched junction bases: 8. Germline-derived CDR1 and CDR2 are MDHEN and SYDVKM.

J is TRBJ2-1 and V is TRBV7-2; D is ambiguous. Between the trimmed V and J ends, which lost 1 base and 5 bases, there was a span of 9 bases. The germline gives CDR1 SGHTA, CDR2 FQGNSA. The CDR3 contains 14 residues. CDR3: CASSLVLSNNEQFF. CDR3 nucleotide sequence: TGTGCCAGCAGCTTAGTTCTATCCAACAATGAGCAGTTCTTC.

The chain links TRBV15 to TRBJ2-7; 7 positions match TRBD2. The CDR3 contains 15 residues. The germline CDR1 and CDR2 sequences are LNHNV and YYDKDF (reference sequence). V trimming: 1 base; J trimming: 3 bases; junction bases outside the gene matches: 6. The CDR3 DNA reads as TGTGCCACCAGCAGAGGTTATGAGCGGGGCTACGAGCAGTACTTC. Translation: CATSRGYERGYEQYF.

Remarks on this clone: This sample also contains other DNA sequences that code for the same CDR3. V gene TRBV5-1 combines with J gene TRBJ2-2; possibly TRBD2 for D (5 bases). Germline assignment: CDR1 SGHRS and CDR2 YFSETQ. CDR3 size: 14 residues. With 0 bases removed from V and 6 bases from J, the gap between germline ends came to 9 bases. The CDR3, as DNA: TGCGCCAGCAGCTTGGAAGGGAGTGCCGGGGAGCTGTTTTTT. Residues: CASSLEGSAGELFF.

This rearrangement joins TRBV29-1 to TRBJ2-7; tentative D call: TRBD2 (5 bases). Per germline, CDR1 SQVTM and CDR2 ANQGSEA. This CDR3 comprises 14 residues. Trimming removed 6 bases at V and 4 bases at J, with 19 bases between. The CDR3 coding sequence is TGCAGCGTCCCCTTTGGGAGCGGTACTTACGAGCAGTACTTC. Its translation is CSVPFGSGTYEQYF.

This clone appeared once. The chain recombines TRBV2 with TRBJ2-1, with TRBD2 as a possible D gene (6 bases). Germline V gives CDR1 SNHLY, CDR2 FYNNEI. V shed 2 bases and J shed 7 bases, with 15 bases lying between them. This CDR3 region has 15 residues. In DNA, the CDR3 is TGTGCCAGCAGTGAATCGGGACGGGGGTTTAATGAGCAGTTCTTC. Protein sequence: CASSESGRGFNEQFF.

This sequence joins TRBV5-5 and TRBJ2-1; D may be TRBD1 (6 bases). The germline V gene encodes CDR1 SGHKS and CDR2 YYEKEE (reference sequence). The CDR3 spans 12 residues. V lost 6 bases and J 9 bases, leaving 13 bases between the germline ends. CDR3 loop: CASTPRGSEQFF. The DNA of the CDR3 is TGTGCCAGCACCCCCAGGGGATCTGAGCAGTTCTTC.

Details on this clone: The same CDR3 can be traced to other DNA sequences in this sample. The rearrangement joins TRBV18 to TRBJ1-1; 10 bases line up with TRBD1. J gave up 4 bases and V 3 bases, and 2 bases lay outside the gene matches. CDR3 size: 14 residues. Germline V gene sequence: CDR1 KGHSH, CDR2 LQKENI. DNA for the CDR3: TGTGCCAGCTCACCGGGACAGGGGCCCACTGAAGCTTTCTTT. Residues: CASSPGQGPTEAFF.